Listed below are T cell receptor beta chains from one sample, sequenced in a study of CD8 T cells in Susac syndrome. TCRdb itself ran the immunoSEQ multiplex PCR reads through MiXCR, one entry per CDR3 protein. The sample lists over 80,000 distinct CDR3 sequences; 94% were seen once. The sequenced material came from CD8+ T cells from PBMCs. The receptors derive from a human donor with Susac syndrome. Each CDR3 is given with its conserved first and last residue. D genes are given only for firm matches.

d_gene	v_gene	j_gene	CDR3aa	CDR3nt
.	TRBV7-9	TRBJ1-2	CASSFDNYGYTF	TGTGCCAGCAGCTTCGACAACTATGGCTACACCTTC
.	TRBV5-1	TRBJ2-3	CASSLLDRTTDTQYF	TGCGCCAGCAGCTTGCTTGACAGAACCACAGATACGCAGTATTTT
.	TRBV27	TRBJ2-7	CASGLSPTGEQYF	TGTGCCAGCGGACTCTCCCCTACCGGGGAGCAGTACTTC
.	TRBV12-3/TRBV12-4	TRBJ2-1	CASCGAGYNEQFF	TGTGCCAGCTGCGGGGCAGGCTACAATGAGCAGTTCTTC
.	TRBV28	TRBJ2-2	CASTTIQGTGELFF	TGTGCCAGCACCACTATACAGGGAACCGGGGAGCTGTTTTTT
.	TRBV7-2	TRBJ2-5	CASATRQVSETQYF	TGTGCCAGCGCAACCCGGCAGGTCTCCGAGACCCAGTACTTC
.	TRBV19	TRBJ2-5	CASSLISTPIVETQYF	TGTGCCAGTAGTTTAATCTCAACTCCGATTGTGGAGACCCAGTACTTC
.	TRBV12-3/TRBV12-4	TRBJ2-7	CASSLGGDRHEQYF	TGTGCCAGCAGTTTGGGCGGGGACCGCCACGAGCAGTACTTC
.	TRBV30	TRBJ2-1	CAWSVVGAYNEQFF	TGTGCCTGGAGTGTAGTAGGGGCCTACAATGAGCAGTTCTTC
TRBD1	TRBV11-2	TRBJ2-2	CASRPPGTAYLTGELFF	TGTGCCAGCAGGCCCCCAGGGACAGCCTACCTTACCGGGGAGCTGTTTTTT
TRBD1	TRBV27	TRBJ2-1	CASSAPGQGYNEQFF	TGTGCCAGCAGTGCGCCGGGACAGGGCTACAATGAGCAGTTCTTC
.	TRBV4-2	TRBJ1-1	CASSPDSVNTEAFF	TGTGCCAGCAGCCCCGACAGCGTTAACACTGAAGCTTTCTTT
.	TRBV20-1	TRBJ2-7	CSAPVQETLNYEQYF	TGCAGTGCACCCGTACAGGAGACCTTGAACTACGAGCAGTACTTC
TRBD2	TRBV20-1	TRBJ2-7	CSASRDYSYEQYF	TGCAGTGCTAGTAGGGACTATTCCTACGAGCAGTACTTC
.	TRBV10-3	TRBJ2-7	CAISPSGASSYEQYF	TGTGCCATCAGCCCTAGTGGGGCCAGCTCCTACGAGCAGTACTTC
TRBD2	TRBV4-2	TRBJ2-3	CASSPIAGAGVDTQYF	TGTGCCAGCAGCCCGATAGCGGGAGCGGGGGTCGATACGCAGTATTTT
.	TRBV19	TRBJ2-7	CASTSGPLSSYEQYF	TGTGCCAGTACCAGCGGACCCCTGAGCTCCTACGAGCAGTACTTC
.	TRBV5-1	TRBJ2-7	CASSLPQDGVDYEQYF	TGCGCCAGCAGCTTGCCGCAGGATGGTGTAGACTACGAGCAGTACTTC